This T cell receptor beta chain was identified during a study of graft-versus-host responses after intestinal transplantation. Points from the study as a whole: The recipient marrow held GvH clones, and some of them showed up first in ileum or blood.

Concerning this clone: Its antigen is not known.

The CDR3 contains 14 residues. The germline V and J ends were trimmed by 0 bases and 2 bases, with 8 bases remaining between them. Germline CDR1 SGHNT, CDR2 YYREEE (reference sequence). Repertoires were generated with immunoSEQ multiplex PCR, while TCRdb's copy carries only in-frame clones and drops some. The sample comprises around 71,000 clones, 80% to 95% of which are singletons, and about 6.7% rests with the top ten. Marrow collected post-transplant originated from the posterior iliac crest or another site. The sequence was obtained from a human patient who received an intestinal transplant, so some T cells may come from the graft donor. The sequences come from bone marrow, collected 734 days after intestinal transplantation. The rearrangement uses TRBV5-4 and TRBJ2-5; no clear D gene. The CDR3 sequence: CASSLGLQQETQYF. As DNA, the CDR3 is TGTGCCAGCAGCTTGGGATTACAACAAGAGACCCAGTACTTC.